The 12 T cell receptor beta chains below all came from one sample that was sequenced in a study of blood T cell repertoires in COVID-19 (dated by TCRdb to between 2020 and 2021). To prepare the library, the immunoSEQ multiplex PCR assay was applied. TCRdb re-hosts the immuneACCESS table, in-frame sequences only. Its copies lack some clones; in the studies checked, an unresolved V gene accounts for under half of them, and the cause for the rest is not known. Across this sample there are about 200,000 clones, with 80% to 90% seen only once. More than 2.5% of the sample rests with the top ten. The sample comprised peripheral blood. These receptors originate from a man in his sixties with acute or convalescent COVID-19.

This rearrangement joins TRBV5-5 to TRBJ2-7; TRBD2 aligns across 8 bases. In germline, CDR1 is SGHKS, CDR2 YYEKEE (reference sequence). The J segment lost 2 bases and the V segment lost 1 base, leaving 5 bases of the junction unmatched. The CDR3 sequence is 15 residues long. The CDR3 bases are TGTGCCAGCAGCTTGATAGCGGGGCCCACCTACGAGCAGTACTTC. This encodes CASSLIAGPTYEQYF.

The gene calls are TRBV7-9 and TRBJ1-5; perhaps TRBD1 as D (6 bases). Germline V gene sequence: CDR1 SEHNR, CDR2 FQNEAQ (reference sequence). Trimming stripped 4 bases from V and 8 bases from J, with 12 bases between. This CDR3 is built from 13 residues. The CDR3 nucleotides read TGTGCCAGCAGCTACGGACAGACGGAGCCCCAGCATTTT. Translating it yields CASSYGQTEPQHF.

The chain is built from TRBV29-1 and TRBJ2-7, with 7 bases lining up with TRBD1. Germline trimming cut 4 bases from V and 7 bases from J; bases unmatched to any gene: 7. In germline, CDR1 is SQVTM, CDR2 ANQGSEA. CDR3 size: 12 residues. CDR3 nucleotides: TGCAGCGTTGGGGGACAGCCCTTGGAGCAGTACTTC. Protein sequence: CSVGGQPLEQYF.

The rearrangement uses TRBV3-1 (or the pseudogene TRBV3-2) and TRBJ2-5; 9 bases align to TRBD2. J lost 2 bases, V lost 1 base, and 5 bases had no gene match. Germline CDR1 is LGHDT and CDR2 is YNNKEL (reference sequence). This CDR3 has 16 amino acids. For the CDR3, the DNA is TGTGCCAGCAGCCAAGGAGCGGGAGGTAGGCAAGAGACCCAGTACTTC. Its translation is CASSQGAGGRQETQYF.

The V call is TRBV3-1 (or the pseudogene TRBV3-2), the J call TRBJ2-2, with 10 bases identical to TRBD2. This CDR3 region has 15 residues. J lost 3 bases, V lost 4 bases, and 2 bases had no gene match. Germline V gene sequence: CDR1 LGHDT, CDR2 YNNKEL (reference sequence). This CDR3 reads CASSLTSGHTGELFF. The CDR3 DNA sequence: TGTGCCAGCAGCCTGACTAGCGGGCACACCGGGGAGCTGTTTTTT.

The chain recombines TRBV20-1 with TRBJ2-5; no clear D gene. Germline loops: CDR1 DFQATT, CDR2 SNEGSKA (reference sequence). V lost 3 bases, J lost 1 base, and 9 bases lay in between. CDR3 size: 13 residues. CDR3 in amino acids: CSASRRLQETQYF. CDR3 sequence (DNA): TGCAGTGCTAGTCGGCGACTCCAAGAGACCCAGTACTTC.

The chain joins TRBV5-1 to TRBJ2-3; 10 bases line up with TRBD2. V shed 2 bases, J shed 0 bases, and the junction held 3 bases outside the gene matches. The CDR3 runs 16 residues. Germline CDR1 reads SGHRS; CDR2 reads YFSETQ. The CDR3 DNA sequence: TGCGCCAGCAGCTTCCTAGCGGGGGATAGCACAGATACGCAGTATTTT. It specifies CASSFLAGDSTDTQYF.

This chain links TRBV18 with TRBJ2-7, with 10 positions matching TRBD2. With V trimmed by 2 bases and J by 4 bases, 8 bases remained unmatched. The CDR3 has 16 amino acids. Germline-derived CDR1 and CDR2 are KGHSH and LQKENI. This CDR3 reads CASSPGPPSGGYEQYF. The CDR3 DNA reads TGTGCCAGCTCACCAGGACCTCCTAGCGGGGGATACGAGCAGTACTTC.

The chain carries TRBV15 and TRBJ2-7, with D possibly being TRBD2 (6 bases). CDR1 and CDR2 (germline): LNHNV, YYDKDF (reference sequence). This CDR3 spans 14 amino acids. V was trimmed by 1 base and J by 1 base, leaving 8 bases between them. CDR3: CATSRGGTSYEQYF. The CDR3 bases are TGTGCCACCAGCAGAGGGGGGACTTCCTACGAGCAGTACTTC.

The chain carries TRBV24-1 and TRBJ2-1, with a tentative D call TRBD2 (5 bases). V lost 5 bases and J 3 bases, leaving 10 bases between the germline ends. Germline CDR1 is KGHDR and CDR2 is SFDVKD. The CDR3 has 14 residues. The CDR3 region is CATSGGNLYNEQFF. The CDR3 coding sequence is TGTGCCACCAGTGGAGGGAACCTCTACAATGAGCAGTTCTTC.

V usage is TRBV7-9 and J usage is TRBJ2-1; the match to TRBD2 covers 13 bases. Germline trimming cut 5 bases from V and 0 bases from J; bases unmatched to any gene: 10. There are 19 residues in the CDR3. Germline CDR1 is SEHNR and CDR2 is FQNEAQ (reference sequence). The CDR3 protein is CASSPLGLAGFFSYNEQFF. DNA of the CDR3: TGTGCCAGCAGCCCATTGGGACTAGCGGGATTCTTCTCCTACAATGAGCAGTTCTTC.

V is TRBV6-1 and J is TRBJ1-5; D is perhaps TRBD1 (6 bases). The V end lost 3 bases, the J end lost 1 base, and 7 bases lay between the germline ends. The CDR3 extends over 14 amino acids. CDR1 is MNHNS and CDR2 is SASEGT in the germline V gene. The CDR3 nucleotides read TGTGCCAGCAGTGACAGGGGCAGCAATCAGCCCCAGCATTTT. It translates to CASSDRGSNQPQHF.